The next 28 T cell receptor beta chains were all read from a single sample in a study of CD8+ T cells in alopecia areata. Stated treatment: oral pan-JAK inhibitor, 5-10 mg twice daily. cDNA prepared by RNA extraction and subsequent reverse transcription served as the template for sequencing. Assay used: immunoSEQ multiplex PCR; TCRdb lists only in-frame clones, some missing. Of some 190,000 clones listed, approximately 57% are singletons. Sequencing was performed on CD4+ T cells sorted from blood, taken at week 24, from a patient treated with tofacitinib. These receptor sequences come from a human donor with alopecia areata.

The rearrangement uses TRBV30 and TRBJ2-3; the match to TRBD2 covers 7 bases. V gave up 4 bases and J gave up 5 bases; unmatched junction bases: 3. The CDR3 runs to 12 residues. Germline V gene lookup returns CDR1 GTSNPN and CDR2 SVGIG (reference sequence). The CDR3 spells CAWTGGGDTQYF. CDR3 coding DNA: TGTGCCTGGACTGGGGGGGGAGATACGCAGTATTTT.

This clone was found a few times. The chain is built from TRBV9 and TRBJ1-5; D gene unclear. This CDR3 contains 14 residues. Looked up from germline, CDR1 is SGDLS and CDR2 is YYNGEE. Trimming removed 4 bases at V and 4 bases at J, with 12 bases between. The CDR3 bases are TGTGCCAGCAGCCCCGGGCTGAGGAATCAGCCCCAGCATTTT. Its translation is CASSPGLRNQPQHF.

This clone was counted only a few times. This sequence joins TRBV29-1 and TRBJ2-1; no firm D call. Trimming pared 6 bases from V and 7 bases from J, leaving 7 bases between. The CDR3 length is 10 residues. Germline V gene data show CDR1 as SQVTM and CDR2 as ANQGSEA. The CDR3 nucleotides read TGCAGCGTGATATTAAATGAGCAGTTCTTC. Residues: CSVILNEQFF.

This clone has just a few counts. The chain has TRBV7-2 and TRBJ2-5; weak D call: TRBD2 (6 bases). This CDR3 has 14 amino acids. Trimming pared 1 base from V and 6 bases from J, leaving 12 bases between. Germline V CDR1 and CDR2: SGHTA, FQGNSA. CDR3 region: CASSLDTSTKTQYF. The CDR3, as DNA: TGTGCCAGCAGCTTAGATACTAGCACAAAGACCCAGTACTTC.

V and J are TRBV7-2 and TRBJ2-7, with TRBD2 matching over 10 bases. The CDR3 is 16 residues long. J was trimmed by 4 bases and V by 1 base; bases with no gene match: 7. Germline V gives CDR1 SGHTA, CDR2 FQGNSA. CDR3 in DNA: TGTGCCAGCAGCTTAGTAACTAGCGGGGCGAAGTACGAGCAGTACTTC. Translated, it gives CASSLVTSGAKYEQYF.

This chain joins TRBV5-6 and TRBJ2-7, with D tentatively TRBD2 (6 bases). Trimming stripped 4 bases from V and 6 bases from J, with 8 bases between. The CDR3 sequence is 11 residues long. Per germline, CDR1 SGHDT and CDR2 YYEEEE. The CDR3 coding sequence is TGTGCCAGCAGCCATAGCGGCGAGCAGTACTTC. This gives the protein CASSHSGEQYF.

J is TRBJ1-2 and V is TRBV5-1, with unresolved D. V lost 0 bases and J lost 7, with 10 bases in between. This CDR3 has 13 amino acids. Germline V CDR1 and CDR2: SGHRS, YFSETQ. Written as DNA, the CDR3 is TGCGCCAGCAGCTTGGGAGCGGATTCTGGCTACACCTTC. This translates into CASSLGADSGYTF.

This clone occurred a few times. An end of the junction differs from the germline gene, which may be a read error. The genes are TRBV29-1 and TRBJ1-1; D is undetermined. The CDR3 extends over 13 amino acids. Germline CDR1 reads SQVTM; CDR2 reads ANQGSEA. CDR3 protein: CSIDRTVNTEAFF. DNA of the CDR3: TGCAGCATTGATAGGACTGTGAACACTGAAGCTTTCTTT.

This clone has just a few counts. The genes are TRBV10-3 and TRBJ2-4; 9 bases align to TRBD1. CDR3 length equals 15 residues. Germline CDR1 reads ENHRY; CDR2 reads SYGVKD. V dropped 3 bases and J dropped 6; count of bases not matched to a gene: 6. The CDR3 coding sequence is TGTGCCATCAGTGATCCCGGACAGGGGTCAAACATTCAGTACTTC. This encodes CAISDPGQGSNIQYF.

This clone appeared once. The chain is built from TRBV7-2 and TRBJ2-3, with unresolved D. The CDR3 spans 13 residues. CDR1 and CDR2 from the germline V gene are SGHTA and FQGNSA. V was clipped by 5 bases and J by 7 bases, with 13 bases between them. DNA of the CDR3: TGTGCCAGCAGCCAGCCGAATAGCTATACGCAGTATTTT. This translates into CASSQPNSYTQYF.

There are a few counts of this clone. The chain employs TRBV6-5 and TRBJ1-1; D might be TRBD1 (6 bases). The CDR3 is 13 residues long. Germline V gives CDR1 MNHEY, CDR2 SVGAGI. V lost 5 bases, J lost 0 bases, and 7 bases lay in between. CDR3 sequence (DNA): TGTGCCAGCAGTAAGGGGGTGAACACTGAAGCTTTCTTT. Its protein product is CASSKGVNTEAFF.

The rearrangement links TRBV4-3 to TRBJ1-6; D ambiguous. V shed 0 bases and J shed 6 bases, with 9 bases lying between them. The CDR3 runs to 15 residues. The germline gives CDR1 LGHNA, CDR2 YSLEER. The CDR3 loop is CASSQDLTANSPLHF. The CDR3 DNA sequence: TGCGCCAGCAGCCAAGATCTAACGGCTAATTCACCCCTCCACTTT.

The chain employs TRBV9 and TRBJ2-1; D possibly corresponds to TRBD2 (6 bases). V was trimmed by 6 bases and J by 10 bases, leaving 23 bases between them. The CDR3 runs to 15 residues. Germline V gene sequence: CDR1 SGDLS, CDR2 YYNGEE. The CDR3 loop is CASKEGPGTSGEQFF. The CDR3 DNA sequence: TGTGCCAGCAAGGAGGGGCCTGGGACCTCTGGGGAGCAGTTCTTC.

This chain connects TRBV10-1 to TRBJ2-5, with a tentative D call TRBD2 (6 bases). The germline gives CDR1 WNHNN, CDR2 SYGVQD (reference sequence). The germline V and J ends were trimmed by 4 bases and 5 bases, with 14 bases remaining between them. The CDR3 covers 14 residues. DNA for the CDR3: TGCGCCAGCAGTGGTGGAGGGTTGATGGAGACCCAGTACTTC. It encodes CASSGGGLMETQYF.

The J gene is TRBJ1-1, the V gene TRBV14; 7 nucleotides match TRBD1. The germline gives CDR1 SGHDN, CDR2 FVKESK. The CDR3 covers 12 residues. The trim removed 4 bases at V and 10 bases at J, leaving 6 bases unmatched. The CDR3 DNA reads as TGTGCCAGCAGCCGAACAGGGGAGAGAGCTTTCTTT. It specifies CASSRTGERAFF.

The gene calls are TRBV30 and TRBJ2-3; TRBD2 matches at 11 bases. With V trimmed by 2 bases and J by 5 bases, 6 bases remained unmatched. There are 15 residues in the CDR3. Germline V gene lookup returns CDR1 GTSNPN and CDR2 SVGIG (reference sequence). The CDR3 protein is CAWSFSGGARDTQYF. CDR3 nucleotides: TGTGCCTGGAGTTTTAGCGGGGGGGCCAGAGATACGCAGTATTTT.

This clone was seen a single time. The CDR3 protein is CASSTSGGADTQYF. As DNA, the CDR3 is TGTGCCAGCAGTACTAGCGGGGGGGCCGATACGCAGTATTTT. V is TRBV25-1 and J is TRBJ2-3, with TRBD2 identical over 13 bases. CDR1 MGHDK and CDR2 SYGVNS come from the germline V gene. With V trimmed by 5 bases and J by 6 bases, 2 bases remained unmatched. This CDR3 has 14 residues.

The V gene is TRBV29-1, the J gene TRBJ1-2; no clear D gene. CDR3 length: 8 residues. Per germline, CDR1 SQVTM and CDR2 ANQGSEA. V was cut by 8 bases and J by 8 bases, with 6 bases left in between. The CDR3 DNA reads as TGCAGCTCGGGGGGCTACACCTTC. Residues: CSSGGYTF.

This rearrangement joins TRBV2 to TRBJ1-2; D gene unclear. The germline V and J ends were trimmed by 3 bases and 11 bases, with 7 bases remaining between them. This CDR3 comprises 10 residues. Germline lookup yields CDR1 SNHLY and CDR2 FYNNEI. CDR3 DNA sequence: TGTGCCAGCAGTGAGGGTCGGTACACCTTC. Protein sequence: CASSEGRYTF.

This clone has a count of ten or more. V usage is TRBV6-4 and J usage is TRBJ2-2; D gene ambiguous. This CDR3 is built from 14 residues. From germline, CDR1 is MRHNA and CDR2 SNTAGT. V lost 3 bases and J lost 3, with 8 bases in between. In DNA, the CDR3 is TGTGCCAGCAGTGAAGGGAAGCACACCGGGGAGCTGTTTTTT. Translated: CASSEGKHTGELFF.

The chain links TRBV28 to TRBJ1-2; D gene uncertain. V was pared by 2 bases and J by 4 bases, with 8 bases between. CDR1 is MDHEN and CDR2 is SYDVKM in the germline V gene. This CDR3 comprises 13 residues. This CDR3 is CASSLQDLYGYTF. The CDR3, as DNA: TGTGCCAGCAGTTTACAGGACCTCTATGGCTACACCTTC.

The table lists this clone with a few counts. CDR3 protein: CASSSRQGTYQETQYF. Here the CDR3 DNA reads TGTGCCAGCAGTTCCCGACAGGGGACGTACCAAGAGACCCAGTACTTC. V is TRBV28 and J is TRBJ2-5, with TRBD1 identical over 8 bases. CDR3 length: 16 residues. Germline assignment: CDR1 MDHEN and CDR2 SYDVKM. Losses at the gene ends were 4 bases for V and 0 bases for J; bases not matched to a gene: 7.

The chain links TRBV2 to TRBJ2-5; 11 nucleotides line up with TRBD1. The V and J ends lost 4 bases and 4 bases, in that order; junction bases with no gene match: 5. CDR3 length: 15 amino acids. Germline CDR1 reads SNHLY; CDR2 reads FYNNEI. This chain's CDR3 is CASSGGGTGGETQYF. CDR3 coding DNA: TGTGCCAGCAGTGGGGGCGGGACAGGGGGAGAGACCCAGTACTTC.

The chain uses TRBV18 and TRBJ1-1, with TRBD1 matching over 7 bases. CDR3 size: 13 residues. With V trimmed by 7 bases and J by 7 bases, 9 bases remained unmatched. Germline-derived CDR1 and CDR2 are KGHSH and LQKENI. As DNA, the CDR3 is TGTGCCAGCTGGGTGGACAGGAGCGATGAAGCTTTCTTT. This encodes CASWVDRSDEAFF.

V gene TRBV30 combines with J gene TRBJ1-1; D not resolved. This CDR3 spans 13 amino acids. Deletions cut 4 bases from V and 0 bases from J, with 9 bases between. Germline CDR1 reads GTSNPN; CDR2 reads SVGIG (reference sequence). The CDR3: CAWTNSLNTEAFF. The CDR3 coding sequence is TGTGCCTGGACGAACAGTCTGAACACTGAAGCTTTCTTT.

In this sample, this clone turned up many times. The chain carries TRBV9 and TRBJ1-2; D is unclear. Germline-derived CDR1 and CDR2 are SGDLS and YYNGEE. The V end lost 3 bases, the J end lost 3 bases, and 9 bases lay between the germline ends. The CDR3 runs 13 residues. CDR3 nucleotides: TGTGCCAGCAGCGGGAGGCGCGACTATGGCTACACCTTC. It translates to CASSGRRDYGYTF. The variable domain in full, completed from reference TRBV9 and TRBJ1-2, reads DSGVTQTPKHLITATGQRVTLRCSPRSGDLSVYWYQQSLDQGLQFLIQYYNGEERAKGNILERFSAQQFPDLHSELNLSSLELGDSALYFCASSGRRDYGYTFGSGTRLTVV.

This clone was seen a single time. Additional DNA sequences in this sample encode the identical CDR3. The chain couples TRBV30 to TRBJ1-1; D is unclear. Germline V lookup: CDR1 GTSNPN, CDR2 SVGIG (reference sequence). Trimming pared 0 bases from V and 1 base from J, leaving 6 bases between. The CDR3 sequence is 13 residues long. In DNA form, the CDR3 reads TGTGCCTGGAGTGTAGGTGGGAACACTGAAGCTTTCTTT. It yields the protein CAWSVGGNTEAFF.

V is TRBV6-5 and J is TRBJ1-2, with TRBD1 matching 7 bases. Per germline, CDR1 MNHEY and CDR2 SVGAGI. The CDR3 is 15 amino acids. The ends lost 7 bases at V and 6 bases at J; junction bases unmatched: 14. This CDR3 reads CASNRSGRGYDGYTF. DNA of the CDR3: TGTGCCAGCAACCGGTCTGGCAGGGGGTATGATGGCTACACCTTC.